These 9 T cell receptor beta chains were sequenced from one sample in a study of blood T cells in healthy people across ages. It was with a sample-barcoded 5' primer and a J-beta primer mix that a second PCR of roughly 6 to 12 cycles was run. A single record per CDR3 protein comes from TCRdb applying MiXCR to the 5' RACE reads. The table lists about 760,000 distinct CDR3 sequences, just over 55% of them singletons. The sequenced material came from blood. The receptors derive from a man aged 35 to 55 in good health.

The chain employs TRBV6-5 and TRBJ2-2; D ambiguous. Trimming took 8 bases from V and 7 from J, leaving 11 bases between them. This CDR3 has 12 amino acids. The germline gives CDR1 MNHEY, CDR2 SVGAGI. CDR3 amino acids: CASRLGVGELFF. In DNA, the CDR3 is TGTGCCAGCCGGTTAGGTGTCGGGGAGCTGTTTTTT.

The CDR3 protein is CASSDYEQFF. The CDR3 bases are TGTGCCAGCAGTGACTATGAGCAGTTCTTC. This chain uses TRBV2 with TRBJ2-1; unclear D gene. Germline lookup yields CDR1 SNHLY and CDR2 FYNNEI. This CDR3 is built from 10 residues. Trimming cost V 3 bases and J 8 bases, with 2 bases left between them.

The rearrangement links TRBV2 to TRBJ1-5, with D perhaps matching TRBD1 (6 bases). V was trimmed by 5 bases and J by 8 bases, leaving 22 bases between them. Germline values: CDR1 SNHLY, CDR2 FYNNEI. CDR3 length equals 16 residues. The CDR3 spells CASSLSPPRGGEPQHF. DNA for the CDR3: TGTGCCAGCAGTTTATCCCCTCCCAGGGGCGGAGAGCCCCAGCATTTT. Supplemented by reference TRBV2 and TRBJ1-5, the full variable domain reads EPEVTQTPSHQVTQMGQEVILRCVPISNHLYFYWYRQILGQKVEFLVSFYNNEISEKSEIFDDQFSVERPDGSNFTLKIRSTKLEDSAMYFCASSLSPPRGGEPQHFGDGTRLSIL.

This chain joins TRBV10-3 and TRBJ2-5, with D perhaps TRBD1 (5 bases). The V gene lost 4 bases and the J gene lost 2 bases, with 14 bases spanning the gap. In germline, CDR1 is ENHRY, CDR2 SYGVKD. The CDR3 is made up of 15 amino acids. The CDR3 spells CAISATGALQETQYF. The CDR3, as DNA: TGTGCCATCAGTGCTACAGGAGCGTTACAAGAGACCCAGTACTTC.

V gene TRBV28 combines with J gene TRBJ1-5, with D possibly matching TRBD1 (6 bases). The CDR3 runs 16 residues. Trimming took off 6 bases at V and 2 bases at J, with 17 bases between the two ends. The germline CDR1 and CDR2 sequences are MDHEN and SYDVKM. CDR3 coding DNA: TGTGCCAGCAGGCCACGTACAGGGAACGGCAATCAGCCCCAGCATTTT. This sequence encodes CASRPRTGNGNQPQHF.

This clonotype was seen many times. The chain couples TRBV12-3 or TRBV12-4 to TRBJ2-1; D might be TRBD1 or TRBD2, each matching 5 bases. V lost 8 bases and J 8 bases, leaving 19 bases between the germline ends. This CDR3 spans 14 amino acids. The CDR3 bases are TGTGCCAGCTCAGATGCAGGGAGTCGGCATGAGCAGTTCTTC. Its translation: CASSDAGSRHEQFF.

J is TRBJ2-5 and V is TRBV7-9; D remains ambiguous. The length of the CDR3 is 15 residues. Trimming took 5 bases from V and 0 from J, leaving 13 bases between them. Germline loops: CDR1 SEHNR, CDR2 FQNEAQ (reference sequence). The CDR3 DNA reads as TGTGCCAGCAGCCTGACTTTTCGGGACCAAGAGACCCAGTACTTC. Amino acids: CASSLTFRDQETQYF.

The rearrangement links TRBV28 to TRBJ2-3; 7 nucleotides align to TRBD1. With V trimmed by 11 bases and J by 2 bases, 16 bases remained unmatched. Germline V lookup: CDR1 MDHEN, CDR2 SYDVKM. The CDR3 loop spans 16 amino acids. CDR3 sequence: CAVEETDRRNTDTQYF. CDR3 DNA: TGTGCCGTTGAGGAGACGGACAGGCGTAACACAGATACGCAGTATTTT.

V and J are TRBV20-1 and TRBJ2-5, with 7 bases aligning to TRBD1. The V gene's germline CDR1 is DFQATT and CDR2 SNEGSKA (reference sequence). After removal of 6 bases from V and 0 bases from J, the junction contained 10 bases not matched to a gene. This CDR3 spans 15 amino acids. CDR3 residues: CSAPRPTGDQETQYF. CDR3 nucleotides: TGCAGTGCCCCAAGACCTACAGGGGACCAAGAGACCCAGTACTTC.